This is a list of T cell receptor beta chains from one sample in a study of human T cells and chemical hapten exposure. From the RACE reads, TCRdb called clonotypes with MiXCR, one entry per CDR3 protein. There are roughly 140,000 distinct CDR3 sequences in the sample; approximately 12% occur only once, and about 1.3% lies in the top ten. Sequenced here: whole blood, sampled in connection with sensitization to the hapten diphenylcyclopropenone (DPC). The receptors stem from a woman in her 50s with alopecia areata. Some clones in this sample may be carry-over from other donors' samples. Each CDR3 is given with its conserved first and last residue. The order of the fields is J gene, V gene, CDR3 protein.

TRBJ1-5,TRBV7-2,CASSLMGRSNQPQHF
TRBJ2-7,TRBV7-2,CASSFMGGPYEQYF
TRBJ2-5,TRBV9,CASSPRASGKETQYF
TRBJ2-1,TRBV12-5,CASGLWGGPNNEQFF
TRBJ1-5,TRBV6-6,CASTEQGWQPQHF
TRBJ2-5,TRBV19,CASSISSQETQYF
TRBJ2-5,TRBV29-1,CSEERGETQYF
TRBJ2-7,TRBV20-1,CSASPRLAGGREQYF
TRBJ2-3,TRBV5-4,CASSLAGPSSDTQYF
TRBJ2-5,TRBV18,CASSPSQEETQYF
TRBJ2-1,TRBV9,CASSPDVGGLRNEQFF
TRBJ2-1,TRBV29-1,CSVMQGDTYNEQFF
TRBJ2-5,TRBV10-1,CASSGRLVETQYF
TRBJ1-1,TRBV5-5,CASSLGAGTEAFF
TRBJ2-7,TRBV7-3,CASSRGAGYEQYF
TRBJ1-5,TRBV2,CASGASGTGNQPQHF